The rows below give T cell receptor beta chains drawn from one sample of a study of T-cell memory formation after mild COVID-19. TCRdb called the 5' RACE reads again in MiXCR, with one record for every CDR3 protein. In the table there are roughly 200,000 distinct CDR3 sequences, 16% of which are singletons. Sequenced: PBMCs or a T cell subset sorted from them (not recorded which). Source of these receptors: an adult woman who had mild COVID-19 (a few samples of this study predate the infection). Cell type and time point are not known. CDR3s include the opening cysteine and the closing phenylalanine or tryptophan. Each record gives: V gene, clone size, J gene, D gene, CDR3 protein, CDR3 DNA. A D gene is named only where the DNA matches it firmly. The size field is filled for only some rows; it gives once, few, many or a size class.

V: TRBV5-1
size: -
J: TRBJ2-5
D: TRBD2
CDR3: CASSLAGRIEVLAGGETQYF
DNA: TGCGCCAGCAGCTTGGCCGGACGGATCGAGGTCCTAGCGGGAGGAGAGACCCAGTACTTC

V: TRBV5-1
size: -
J: TRBJ2-1
D: TRBD1
CDR3: CASSFLGQGAAGNEQFF
DNA: TGCGCCAGCAGCTTCTTGGGACAGGGGGCTGCGGGCAATGAGCAGTTCTTC

V: TRBV7-3
size: few
J: TRBJ2-2
D: TRBD1
CDR3: CASSAWGTVNTGELFF
DNA: TGTGCCAGCAGCGCCTGGGGGACAGTGAACACCGGGGAGCTGTTTTTT

V: TRBV7-2
size: many
J: TRBJ2-4
D: TRBD1
CDR3: CASSLEGTGGGIQYF
DNA: TGTGCCAGCAGCTTAGAGGGGACAGGGGGCGGCATTCAGTACTTC

V: TRBV7-9
size: -
J: TRBJ2-5
D: -
CDR3: CASSPLGRGPAETQYF
DNA: TGTGCCAGCAGCCCTCTTGGGCGGGGGCCCGCAGAGACCCAGTACTTC

V: TRBV14
size: -
J: TRBJ1-2
D: TRBD1
CDR3: CASSQGGGAQYYGYTF
DNA: TGTGCCAGCAGCCAAGGAGGGGGCGCTCAGTACTATGGCTACACCTTC

V: TRBV3-1
size: few
J: TRBJ1-6
D: -
CDR3: CASSPTGGYNSPLHF
DNA: TGTGCCAGCAGCCCTACTGGGGGGTATAATTCACCCCTCCACTTT

V: TRBV6-6
size: -
J: TRBJ2-3
D: -
CDR3: CASSYRGQNTDTQYF
DNA: TGTGCCAGCAGTTACCGGGGACAAAACACAGATACGCAGTATTTT

V: TRBV28
size: -
J: TRBJ1-2
D: -
CDR3: CASSLASGAGYGYTF
DNA: TGTGCCAGCAGTTTAGCGTCAGGGGCCGGCTATGGCTACACCTTC

V: TRBV18
size: -
J: TRBJ2-2
D: TRBD2
CDR3: CASSPLGTSTTGELFF
DNA: TGTGCCAGCTCACCACTCGGGACTAGCACTACCGGGGAGCTGTTTTTT

V: TRBV29-1
size: few
J: TRBJ1-3
D: TRBD1
CDR3: CSVRDSSGNTIYF
DNA: TGCAGCGTCCGGGACAGCTCTGGAAACACCATATATTTT

V: TRBV5-1
size: few
J: TRBJ1-2
D: -
CDR3: CASSLVTEGYGYTF
DNA: TGCGCCAGCAGTCTCGTTACGGAGGGCTATGGCTACACCTTC

V: TRBV30
size: -
J: TRBJ2-7
D: TRBD1
CDR3: CAWDRALSSYEQYF
DNA: TGTGCCTGGGACAGGGCCCTCAGCTCCTACGAGCAGTACTTC

V: TRBV7-2
size: -
J: TRBJ2-3
D: -
CDR3: CASSAQILSTDTQYF
DNA: TGTGCCAGCAGCGCCCAGATCTTGTCCACAGATACGCAGTATTTT

V: TRBV5-1
size: -
J: TRBJ2-1
D: -
CDR3: CASSPASFSNEQFF
DNA: TGCGCCAGCAGCCCCGCCTCTTTTAGCAATGAGCAGTTCTTC

V: TRBV7-9
size: few
J: TRBJ2-7
D: -
CDR3: CASSSTRGSLIYEQYF
DNA: TGTGCCAGCAGCTCGACGAGGGGGAGTTTAATCTACGAGCAGTACTTC

V: TRBV5-1
size: few
J: TRBJ2-1
D: -
CDR3: CASSLDPGEDEQFF
DNA: TGCGCCAGCAGCTTGGACCCGGGGGAGGATGAGCAGTTCTTC

V: TRBV3-1
size: -
J: TRBJ1-5
D: TRBD1
CDR3: CASSLSSGGFGQPQHF
DNA: TGTGCCAGCAGCCTCAGCTCAGGGGGCTTCGGGCAGCCCCAGCATTTT

V: TRBV5-1
size: few
J: TRBJ2-1
D: TRBD2
CDR3: CASSLDAGGSSNEQFF
DNA: TGCGCCAGCAGCTTGGATGCGGGGGGGTCCTCCAATGAGCAGTTCTTC

V: TRBV12-3/TRBV12-4
size: few
J: TRBJ2-7
D: TRBD1
CDR3: CASRETGGTSEQYF
DNA: TGTGCCAGCAGGGAGACAGGGGGAACGTCCGAGCAGTACTTC

V: TRBV5-1
size: -
J: TRBJ2-3
D: TRBD2
CDR3: CASSFSMSGGADTQYF
DNA: TGCGCCAGCAGCTTCTCGATGAGCGGGGGGGCAGATACGCAGTATTTT

V: TRBV7-3
size: -
J: TRBJ2-5
D: TRBD1
CDR3: CASSYMGQGETQYF
DNA: TGTGCCAGCAGCTATATGGGACAGGGGGAGACCCAGTACTTC

V: TRBV7-3
size: -
J: TRBJ2-2
D: -
CDR3: CASSWNGAGELFF
DNA: TGTGCCAGCAGCTGGAATGGGGCCGGGGAGCTGTTTTTT

V: TRBV5-1
size: few
J: TRBJ1-1
D: TRBD1
CDR3: CASSPGTGGEAFF
DNA: TGCGCCAGCAGCCCCGGGACAGGGGGTGAAGCTTTCTTT

V: TRBV18
size: -
J: TRBJ2-3
D: -
CDR3: CASSPPVTDTQYF
DNA: TGTGCCAGCTCACCACCGGTCACAGATACGCAGTATTTT

V: TRBV12-3/TRBV12-4
size: -
J: TRBJ2-7
D: TRBD1
CDR3: CASSLAQGATGQYF
DNA: TGTGCCAGCAGTTTAGCGCAGGGGGCTACCGGGCAGTACTTC

V: TRBV9
size: -
J: TRBJ2-2
D: TRBD1
CDR3: CASRWGQGPTGELFF
DNA: TGTGCCAGCAGGTGGGGACAGGGACCCACCGGGGAGCTGTTTTTT

V: TRBV19
size: few
J: TRBJ2-4
D: -
CDR3: CASRSRGQNIQYF
DNA: TGTGCCAGTAGGTCACGGGGACAAAACATTCAGTACTTC

V: TRBV5-1
size: few
J: TRBJ2-7
D: -
CDR3: CASSEGTAYEQYF
DNA: TGCGCCAGCAGCGAGGGGACGGCCTACGAGCAGTACTTC

V: TRBV11-3
size: -
J: TRBJ2-3
D: -
CDR3: CASSLEGSSTDTQYF
DNA: TGTGCCAGCAGCTTAGAAGGGTCCAGCACAGATACGCAGTATTTT

V: TRBV7-9
size: few
J: TRBJ1-2
D: -
CDR3: CASSSITWGVIGGYTF
DNA: TGTGCCAGCAGCTCCATAACATGGGGGGTAATTGGTGGCTACACCTTC

V: TRBV30
size: few
J: TRBJ2-3
D: TRBD2
CDR3: CAWRASGSGDTQYF
DNA: TGTGCCTGGAGGGCTAGCGGGAGTGGTGATACGCAGTATTTT

V: TRBV4-2
size: -
J: TRBJ1-2
D: TRBD1
CDR3: CASSQSTGEDYGYTF
DNA: TGTGCCAGCAGCCAGTCGACAGGGGAGGACTATGGCTACACCTTC

V: TRBV5-1
size: few
J: TRBJ2-3
D: -
CDR3: CASSLSTATDTQYF
DNA: TGCGCCAGCAGCTTGTCGACAGCCACAGATACGCAGTATTTT

V: TRBV29-1
size: -
J: TRBJ1-1
D: -
CDR3: CSVEWTTEAFF
DNA: TGCAGCGTTGAGTGGACCACTGAAGCTTTCTTT

V: TRBV7-2
size: few
J: TRBJ2-5
D: -
CDR3: CASRIQSRGLKETQYF
DNA: TGTGCCAGCAGGATTCAGAGCCGGGGGCTTAAAGAGACCCAGTACTTC

V: TRBV7-2
size: -
J: TRBJ2-1
D: -
CDR3: CASTRGPDYNEQFF
DNA: TGTGCCAGCACCCGCGGACCAGACTACAATGAGCAGTTCTTC

V: TRBV5-1
size: -
J: TRBJ2-3
D: TRBD1
CDR3: CASSLDRAVRGGDTQYF
DNA: TGCGCCAGCAGCCTCGACAGGGCGGTACGGGGCGGGGATACGCAGTATTTT

V: TRBV7-9
size: -
J: TRBJ2-7
D: -
CDR3: CASSGQQDWVYEQYF
DNA: TGTGCCAGCAGCGGACAACAGGATTGGGTATACGAGCAGTACTTC

V: TRBV2
size: -
J: TRBJ2-7
D: -
CDR3: CASGVSSYEQYF
DNA: TGTGCCAGTGGAGTAAGCTCCTACGAGCAGTACTTC

V: TRBV12-3/TRBV12-4
size: -
J: TRBJ1-2
D: -
CDR3: CASLFRYGYTF
DNA: TGTGCCAGCCTTTTTCGCTATGGCTACACCTTC

V: TRBV7-8
size: -
J: TRBJ1-1
D: -
CDR3: CASSPRELAFF
DNA: TGTGCCAGCAGCCCCAGGGAGCTAGCTTTCTTT

V: TRBV15
size: -
J: TRBJ2-5
D: TRBD1
CDR3: CATSRDPPRDRLGETQYF
DNA: TGTGCCACCAGCAGAGACCCCCCTCGGGACAGATTGGGAGAGACCCAGTACTTC

V: TRBV12-3/TRBV12-4
size: -
J: TRBJ1-5
D: -
CDR3: CASSLGHRDGFSNQPQHF
DNA: TGTGCCAGCAGCCTCGGACACAGGGACGGGTTTAGCAATCAGCCCCAGCATTTT

V: TRBV12-3/TRBV12-4
size: -
J: TRBJ2-3
D: TRBD2
CDR3: CASRLGTSGTDTQYF
DNA: TGTGCCAGCAGGCTCGGGACTAGCGGTACAGATACGCAGTATTTT

V: TRBV18
size: few
J: TRBJ2-7
D: -
CDR3: CASSPRQGTGEQYF
DNA: TGTGCCAGCTCACCACGGCAGGGGACGGGCGAGCAGTACTTC

V: TRBV2
size: -
J: TRBJ1-4
D: -
CDR3: CASSVNAANEKLFF
DNA: TGTGCCAGCAGTGTTAACGCGGCTAATGAAAAACTGTTTTTT